This T cell receptor beta chain was recovered during a study of identical twins. TCRdb re-derived calls from the 5' RACE reads in MiXCR, one entry per CDR3 protein. The sample contains under 350,000 distinct CDR3 sequences, over 8.5% of which appear only once. The CDR3 covers 13 residues. V was cut by 6 bases and J by 1 base, with 10 bases left in between. Germline-derived CDR1 and CDR2 are SQVTM and ANQGSEA. The sample holds many counts of this clonotype. Another study also made use of these data, one on yellow fever vaccine responses in identical twins.

Specimen: CD8+ T cells sorted from blood. The chain recombines TRBV29-1 with TRBJ2-1, with D perhaps TRBD1 (6 bases). This receptor was identified in a young woman in good health. CDR3 region: CSVSGESYNEQFF. The CDR3 DNA reads TGCAGCGTGTCAGGGGAATCCTACAATGAGCAGTTCTTC.